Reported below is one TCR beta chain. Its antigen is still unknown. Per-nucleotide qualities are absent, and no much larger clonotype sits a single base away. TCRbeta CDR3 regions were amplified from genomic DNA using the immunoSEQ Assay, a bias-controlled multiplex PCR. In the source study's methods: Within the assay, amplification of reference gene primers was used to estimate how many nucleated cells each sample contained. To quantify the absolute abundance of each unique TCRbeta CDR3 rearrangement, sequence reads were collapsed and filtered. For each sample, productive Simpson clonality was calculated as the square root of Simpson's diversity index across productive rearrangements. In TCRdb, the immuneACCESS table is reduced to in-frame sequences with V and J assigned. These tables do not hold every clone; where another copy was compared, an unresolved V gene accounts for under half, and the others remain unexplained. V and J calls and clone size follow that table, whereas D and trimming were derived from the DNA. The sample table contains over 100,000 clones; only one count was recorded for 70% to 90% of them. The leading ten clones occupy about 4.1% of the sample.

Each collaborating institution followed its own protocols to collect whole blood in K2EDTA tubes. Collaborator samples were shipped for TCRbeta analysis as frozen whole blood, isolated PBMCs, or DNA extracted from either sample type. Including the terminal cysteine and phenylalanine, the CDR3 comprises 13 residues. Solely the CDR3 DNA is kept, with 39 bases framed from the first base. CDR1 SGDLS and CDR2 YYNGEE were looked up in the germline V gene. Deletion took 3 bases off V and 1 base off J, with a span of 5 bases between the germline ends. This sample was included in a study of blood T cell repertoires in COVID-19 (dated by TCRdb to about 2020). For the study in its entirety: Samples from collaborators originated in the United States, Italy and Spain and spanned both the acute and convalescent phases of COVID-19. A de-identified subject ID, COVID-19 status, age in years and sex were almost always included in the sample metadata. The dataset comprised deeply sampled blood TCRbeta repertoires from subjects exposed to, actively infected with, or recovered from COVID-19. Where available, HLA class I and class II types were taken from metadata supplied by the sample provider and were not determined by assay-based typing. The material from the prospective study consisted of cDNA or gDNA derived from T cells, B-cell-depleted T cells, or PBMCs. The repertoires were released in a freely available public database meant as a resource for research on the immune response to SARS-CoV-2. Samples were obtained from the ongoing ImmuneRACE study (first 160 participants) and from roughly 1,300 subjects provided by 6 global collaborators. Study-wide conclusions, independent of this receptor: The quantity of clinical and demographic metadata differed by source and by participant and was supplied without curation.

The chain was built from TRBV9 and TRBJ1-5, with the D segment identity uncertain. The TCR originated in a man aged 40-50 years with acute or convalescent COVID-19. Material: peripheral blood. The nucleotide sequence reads TGTGCCAGCAGCGAGACAAGCAATCAGCCCCAGCATTTT. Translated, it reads CASSETSNQPQHF.